This T cell receptor (beta chain) was recorded in a study of radiotherapy plus CTLA-4 blockade in lung cancer. Study outcomes and limitations: TCR clones from tumors expanded in blood after radiotherapy plus ipilimumab.

The CDR3 consists of 14 residues. Germline loops: CDR1 SGHRS, CDR2 YFSETQ. V was pared by 3 bases and J by 0 bases, with 9 bases between. As for this clone: The antigen is unknown.

Assay: immunoSEQ multiplex PCR; the TCRdb copy retains only in-frame clones and omits some. The data show tens of thousands of clones, more than 60% seen once. The source was peripheral blood, collected from a patient treated with radiotherapy plus ipilimumab. This TCR derives from a human donor with non-small cell lung cancer who had a partial response to radiotherapy plus ipilimumab. Some clones in this sample may be carry-over from other donors' samples. V is TRBV5-1 and J is TRBJ1-2; D ambiguous. The CDR3 DNA sequence: TGCGCCAGCAGCTACACCTCAGCTAACTATGGCTACACCTTC. It is translated as CASSYTSANYGYTF.